Presented here are 20 T cell receptor beta chains from one specimen sequenced in a study of OX40 agonist ivuxolimab in advanced cancers. Clones were read by immunoSEQ multiplex PCR, and TCRdb kept only the in-frame ones, dropping some. The sample includes tens of thousands of clones, 80% to 90% seen only once; the top ten take under 20%. Material: CD4+ or CD8+ T cells sorted from blood, obtained in a trial of the OX40 agonist ivuxolimab. All receptors derive from an adult with an advanced solid tumor such as melanoma, head and neck, liver or kidney cancer.

This chain links TRBV18 with TRBJ1-1, with 8 bases identical to TRBD1. V dropped 3 bases and J dropped 3; count of bases not matched to a gene: 3. The CDR3 consists of 14 residues. In germline, CDR1 is KGHSH, CDR2 LQKENI. The CDR3 reads CASSPLTGDTEAFF. In DNA form, the CDR3 reads TGTGCCAGCTCACCCCTGACAGGGGACACTGAAGCTTTCTTT.

V is TRBV11-2 and J is TRBJ2-7, with 8 positions matching TRBD2. Looked up from germline, CDR1 is SGHAT and CDR2 is FQNNGV. CDR3 length equals 17 residues. V shed 3 bases, J shed 0 bases, and the junction held 10 bases outside the gene matches. CDR3 sequence reads: CASSFERGSGSSYEQYF. Written as DNA, the CDR3 is TGTGCCAGCAGCTTTGAACGGGGGAGCGGGAGCTCCTACGAGCAGTACTTC.

This clone was seen just once. This chain joins TRBV27 and TRBJ2-2, with no clear D. The CDR3 totals 14 residues. The germline CDR1 and CDR2 sequences are MNHEY and SMNVEV (reference sequence). V shed 5 bases and J shed 1 base, with 8 bases lying between them. The DNA for the CDR3 is TGTGCCAGCAGTGGGCAGAAGAACACCGGGGAGCTGTTTTTT. Translation gives CASSGQKNTGELFF.

This chain uses TRBV18 with TRBJ2-1; D call uncertain. Deletions cut 1 base from V and 13 bases from J, with 23 bases between. The CDR3 is made up of 16 amino acids. Per the germline V gene, CDR1 is KGHSH and CDR2 is LQKENI. The CDR3 protein is CASSPLELGSYSEQFF. The CDR3, as DNA: TGTGCCAGCTCACCACTGGAGTTAGGGTCCTACTCGGAACAGTTCTTC.

This clone was seen only once. The chain employs TRBV28 and TRBJ2-2; 9 bases are shared with TRBD1. The CDR3 runs to 16 residues. Germline CDR1 reads MDHEN; CDR2 reads SYDVKM. The V segment lost 6 bases and the J segment 4 bases; nucleotides outside the gene matches: 9. CDR3 residues: CASRDRGYSSTGELFF. Written as DNA, the CDR3 is TGTGCCAGCAGGGACAGGGGCTATTCGTCCACCGGGGAGCTGTTTTTT.

Only one count was recorded for this clone. The V gene is TRBV10-3, the J gene TRBJ1-2; tentative D call: TRBD1 (5 bases). Deletions cut 3 bases from V and 5 bases from J, with 10 bases between. The CDR3 totals 13 residues. Per germline, CDR1 ENHRY and CDR2 SYGVKD. CDR3 loop: CAISDTEGYGYTF. The CDR3 DNA is TGTGCCATCAGTGATACAGAGGGGTATGGCTACACCTTC.

This chain joins TRBV10-1 and TRBJ1-5; possible D gene TRBD1, 5 bases. The CDR3 consists of 13 residues. Looked up from germline, CDR1 is WNHNN and CDR2 is SYGVQD (reference sequence). The V and J ends lost 6 bases and 7 bases respectively, with 13 bases between them. Here the CDR3 reads CASSARVEQPQHF. The DNA of the CDR3 is TGCGCCAGCAGCGCCAGGGTAGAACAGCCCCAGCATTTT.

The chain employs TRBV28 and TRBJ2-5; possibly TRBD2 for D (6 bases). V shed 5 bases and J shed 0 bases, with 10 bases lying between them. The CDR3 extends over 14 amino acids. Germline V gives CDR1 MDHEN, CDR2 SYDVKM. CDR3 coding DNA: TGTGCCAGCAGTGTCAGCGGGTACCAAGAGACCCAGTACTTC. It encodes CASSVSGYQETQYF.

The CDR3 loop is CASSLNSLKSSYNEQFF. CDR3 nucleotide sequence: TGTGCCAGCAGCTTAAATTCACTTAAATCCTCCTACAATGAGCAGTTCTTC. The genes are TRBV7-2 and TRBJ2-1; no definite D call. V was cut by 2 bases and J by 0 bases, with 14 bases left in between. The V gene's germline CDR1 is SGHTA and CDR2 FQGNSA. This CDR3 region has 17 residues.

This clone has a handful of counts. The chain recombines TRBV9 with TRBJ2-3, with 7 bases aligning to TRBD2. CDR1 and CDR2 from the germline V gene are SGDLS and YYNGEE. The CDR3 is 16 amino acids. V gave up 2 bases and J gave up 3 bases; unmatched junction bases: 9. CDR3 DNA: TGTGCCAGCAGCGTGCTCGGGTGGCGGGAGACAGATACGCAGTATTTT. It is translated as CASSVLGWRETDTQYF. Full variable domain (outside the CDR3, taken from reference TRBV9 and TRBJ2-3): DSGVTQTPKHLITATGQRVTLRCSPRSGDLSVYWYQQSLDQGLQFLIQYYNGEERAKGNILERFSAQQFPDLHSELNLSSLELGDSALYFCASSVLGWRETDTQYFGPGTRLTVL.

The chain is built from TRBV18 and TRBJ1-2; a possible D gene is TRBD1 (6 bases). Germline V gene data show CDR1 as KGHSH and CDR2 as LQKENI. The V gene lost 3 bases and the J gene lost 0 bases, with 14 bases spanning the gap. This CDR3 is 16 amino acids long. The CDR3 loop reads CASSPSRQVANYGYTF. CDR3 DNA: TGTGCCAGCTCACCCTCTAGACAGGTAGCTAACTATGGCTACACCTTC.

The J gene is TRBJ1-5, the V gene TRBV7-9; 7 nucleotides align to TRBD1. The CDR3 covers 13 residues. Germline V gives CDR1 SEHNR, CDR2 FQNEAQ (reference sequence). The J segment lost 7 bases and the V segment lost 5 bases, leaving 5 bases of the junction unmatched. In nucleotides, the CDR3 is TGTGCCAGCAGCGCTACAGGGGACCAGCCCCAGCATTTT. The encoded protein is CASSATGDQPQHF.

The rearrangement uses TRBV7-9 and TRBJ1-5; D remains unclear. The CDR3 contains 13 residues. CDR1 is SEHNR and CDR2 is FQNEAQ in the germline V gene (reference sequence). The ends were cut back, 3 bases at V and 2 bases at J, with 5 bases in the middle. The CDR3 loop reads CASSLDRNQPQHF. The DNA for the CDR3 is TGTGCCAGCAGCTTGGACCGCAATCAGCCCCAGCATTTT.

The chain couples TRBV27 to TRBJ1-2; D is undetermined. Germline values: CDR1 MNHEY, CDR2 SMNVEV (reference sequence). The CDR3 consists of 14 residues. V lost 7 bases and J 4 bases, leaving 16 bases between the germline ends. In DNA form, the CDR3 reads TGTGCCAGCACCCGAAACCCGGATACCTATGGCTACACCTTC. Amino acids: CASTRNPDTYGYTF.

The chain joins TRBV15 to TRBJ1-5; the D is unclear. The germline CDR1 and CDR2 sequences are LNHNV and YYDKDF (reference sequence). CDR3 length equals 16 residues. V was clipped by 0 bases and J by 1 base, with 10 bases between them. In nucleotides, the CDR3 is TGTGCCACCAGCAGAGATCGGCCCATGAGCAATCAGCCCCAGCATTTT. Amino acids: CATSRDRPMSNQPQHF.

The chain links TRBV7-9 to TRBJ2-7, with no clear D. Trimming removed 1 base from V and 3 bases from J, with 4 bases in between. The CDR3 is made up of 12 amino acids. CDR1 and CDR2 (germline): SEHNR, FQNEAQ (reference sequence). CDR3 bases: TGTGCCAGCAGCTTAGGGTTCTACGAGCAGTACTTC. Amino acid sequence: CASSLGFYEQYF.

V usage is TRBV2 and J usage is TRBJ2-5; D gene unclear. V gave up 6 bases and J gave up 4 bases, with 18 bases separating them. CDR1 and CDR2 from the germline V gene are SNHLY and FYNNEI. The CDR3 length is 15 residues. The CDR3: CASRARTQDLETQYF. The CDR3 bases are TGTGCCAGCAGAGCCCGGACGCAGGATCTAGAGACCCAGTACTTC.

In its sample, this clone was seen once. The chain employs TRBV10-3 and TRBJ2-2; the match to TRBD2 covers 8 bases. Trimming at V came to 3 bases and at J to 5 bases, leaving 5 bases not matched to a gene. CDR1 and CDR2 from the germline V gene are ENHRY and SYGVKD. The CDR3 spans 15 residues. DNA of the CDR3: TGTGCCATCAGTGAAAGCGGGAGAGGAACCGGGGAGCTGTTTTTT. Its translation: CAISESGRGTGELFF.

This clone occurred a few times. The chain employs TRBV11-3 and TRBJ2-3; 7 bases line up with TRBD2. Germline V gene data show CDR1 as SGHNT and CDR2 as YENEEA. Germline trimming cut 6 bases from V and 0 bases from J; bases unmatched to any gene: 9. This CDR3 region has 16 residues. CDR3 protein: CASSPRGTSSTDTQYF. For the CDR3, the DNA is TGTGCCAGCAGTCCGCGGGGGACCTCTAGCACAGATACGCAGTATTTT.

V usage is TRBV5-1 and J usage is TRBJ2-7; 9 bases match TRBD1. Trimming cost V 3 bases and J 5 bases; bases outside gene matches: 0. The CDR3 length is 12 residues. In germline, CDR1 is SGHRS, CDR2 YFSETQ. The CDR3 sequence is CASSWTGDEQYF. The DNA for the CDR3 is TGCGCCAGCAGCTGGACAGGGGACGAGCAGTACTTC. The entire variable domain, with the rest obtained from reference TRBV5-1 and TRBJ2-7, is as follows: KAGVTQTPRYLIKTRGQQVTLSCSPISGHRSVSWYQQTPGQGLQFLFEYFSETQRNKGNFPGRFSGRQFSNSRSEMNVSTLELGDSALYLCASSWTGDEQYFGPGTRLTVT.